Shown below are 30 T cell receptor beta chains from a single sample sequenced in a study of liver allograft versus peripheral blood T cells. Study-level background: Transplanted livers and recipients' peripheral blood had their T cell receptor repertoires compared.

TCRdb passed the reads through MiXCR, listing each CDR3 protein once. The table lists about 660 distinct CDR3 sequences, roughly 37% of them singletons, with about three quarters in the top ten. The origin of the receptors is a human patient who had a liver transplant. The graft donor may account for some of the T cells.

This chain connects TRBV19 to TRBJ2-1; TRBD2 aligns across 9 bases. Germline V gives CDR1 LNHDA, CDR2 SQIVND (reference sequence). The CDR3 totals 13 residues. J gave up 3 bases and V 6 bases, and 0 bases lay outside the gene matches. The CDR3 sequence is CASRRGGYNEQFF. The CDR3 coding sequence is TGTGCCAGTAGGCGGGGGGGCTACAATGAGCAGTTCTTC.

This rearrangement joins TRBV28 to TRBJ2-7, with TRBD2 matching 10 bases. CDR3 size: 16 residues. Germline CDR1 reads MDHEN; CDR2 reads SYDVKM. V lost 8 bases to trimming and J lost 9 bases; unmatched junction nucleotides: 19. The CDR3 DNA reads TGTGCCAGCGGGTCAGGTTTAGCGGGAGGTATTAATGGGCAGTACTTC. As protein: CASGSGLAGGINGQYF.

This chain uses TRBV6-6 with TRBJ1-1; D is possibly TRBD1 (6 bases). CDR3 length equals 13 residues. Germline V lookup: CDR1 MNHNY, CDR2 SVGAGI (reference sequence). Trimming took 7 bases from V and 5 from J, leaving 14 bases between them. CDR3 bases: TGTGCCAGCAAACAGGGACGGGGAACTGAAGCTTTCTTT. Protein: CASKQGRGTEAFF.

This clonotype was picked up one time. This chain links TRBV11-2 with TRBJ2-7, with TRBD1 matching over 7 bases. The germline V gene has CDR1 SGHAT and CDR2 FQNNGV. The CDR3 length is 14 residues. V was clipped by 3 bases and J by 6 bases; unmatched bases: 8. CDR3 DNA: TGTGCCAGCAGCTTGGAGACAGGGCTGGGCGAGCAGTACTTC. It codes for CASSLETGLGEQYF.

A few counts support this clonotype. The V and J genes are TRBV29-1 and TRBJ1-2; 7 nucleotides agree with TRBD1. In germline, CDR1 is SQVTM, CDR2 ANQGSEA. The CDR3 consists of 15 residues. J was trimmed by 5 bases and V by 7 bases; bases with no gene match: 16. For the CDR3, the DNA is TGCAGCGCCGGAACCACGGGACAGCGAGGTTATGGCTACACCTTC. Its protein product is CSAGTTGQRGYGYTF.

V usage is TRBV6-5 and J usage is TRBJ2-1; 16 nucleotides align to TRBD2. In germline, CDR1 is MNHEY, CDR2 SVGAGI. Trimming cost V 0 bases and J 11 bases; bases outside gene matches: 4. The CDR3 contains 16 residues. As DNA, the CDR3 is TGTGCCAGCAGTTACTCGGGGACTAGCGGGGGGGACAAGCAGTTCTTC. Translation gives CASSYSGTSGGDKQFF.

This clonotype was detected a few times. CDR3 nucleotide sequence: TGTGCCAGCAGTTTTGGACAGCCCGTCTACGAGCAGTACTTC. It translates to CASSFGQPVYEQYF. The chain employs TRBV27 and TRBJ2-7; D perhaps matches TRBD1 (6 bases). CDR3 length equals 14 residues. The V gene lost 3 bases and the J gene lost 3 bases, with 12 bases spanning the gap. From germline, CDR1 is MNHEY and CDR2 SMNVEV (reference sequence).

The rearrangement links TRBV6-5 to TRBJ1-4; 7 bases are shared with TRBD1. This CDR3 contains 13 residues. Per germline, CDR1 MNHEY and CDR2 SVGAGI. Losses at the gene ends were 11 bases for V and 6 bases for J; bases not matched to a gene: 9. DNA of the CDR3: TGTGCCTATCGCGAGGGGGCCTATGAAAAACTGTTTTTT. Its protein is CAYREGAYEKLFF.

The genes are TRBV6-5 and TRBJ2-7, with 10 bases lining up with TRBD1. Germline-derived CDR1 and CDR2 are MNHEY and SVGAGI. The CDR3 sequence is 17 residues long. Trimming took 10 bases from V and 4 from J; bases not matched to a gene: 19. CDR3 sequence reads: CATSRQGAQSPLYEQYF. The CDR3 bases are TGTGCCACCTCCCGACAGGGGGCTCAATCCCCTCTTTACGAGCAGTACTTC.

The rearrangement joins TRBV10-3 to TRBJ2-7; 12 positions agree with TRBD1. J was trimmed by 5 bases and V by 4 bases; bases with no gene match: 3. This CDR3 has 14 amino acids. Germline V gene lookup returns CDR1 ENHRY and CDR2 SYGVKD. In nucleotides, the CDR3 is TGTGCCATCAGTGGAGGGACAGGGGGCCACGAGCAGTACTTC. As protein: CAISGGTGGHEQYF.

This chain connects TRBV10-3 to TRBJ2-1; TRBD2 aligns across 14 bases. Germline V gene data show CDR1 as ENHRY and CDR2 as SYGVKD. There are 16 residues in the CDR3. Trimming at V came to 2 bases and at J to 8 bases, leaving 5 bases not matched to a gene. This CDR3 reads CAISEDGTSGSDEQFF. The DNA for the CDR3 is TGTGCCATCAGTGAGGATGGGACTAGCGGGAGCGATGAGCAGTTCTTC.

The rearrangement uses TRBV5-6 and TRBJ2-7, with D uncertain. Per germline, CDR1 SGHDT and CDR2 YYEEEE. The CDR3 runs 11 residues. The V and J ends lost 2 bases and 2 bases respectively, with 2 bases between them. CDR3 in DNA: TGTGCCAGCAGCTTAGCCTACGAGCAGTACTTC. It specifies CASSLAYEQYF.

By proportion, this clonotype is medium-sized. The V gene is TRBV28, the J gene TRBJ1-2, with D hard to call. In germline, CDR1 is MDHEN, CDR2 SYDVKM. There are 16 residues in the CDR3. The ends were cut back, 3 bases at V and 3 bases at J, with 17 bases in the middle. The CDR3 DNA follows: TGTGCCAGCAGTTTCCATCCGGTGGAGCTAGACTATGGCTACACCTTC. Its translation is CASSFHPVELDYGYTF.

The V and J genes are TRBV19 and TRBJ2-3, with 9 nucleotides matching TRBD2. The ends lost 5 bases at V and 1 base at J; junction bases unmatched: 13. Germline CDR1 LNHDA, CDR2 SQIVND (reference sequence). The CDR3 is made up of 18 amino acids. The chain's CDR3 is CASSWTLTSGSRTDTQYF. The CDR3 nucleotides are TGTGCCAGTAGTTGGACTTTGACTAGCGGTAGCCGCACAGATACGCAGTATTTT.

The sample holds a few counts of this clonotype. The gene calls are TRBV9 and TRBJ1-6, with no clear D. The CDR3 length is 15 residues. The germline V gene has CDR1 SGDLS and CDR2 YYNGEE. Trimming left V 2 bases short and J 7 bases short, with 13 bases between. In nucleotides, the CDR3 is TGTGCCAGCAGCGTCGAGGGTAACCCCAATTCACCCCTCCACTTT. Encoded protein: CASSVEGNPNSPLHF.

This clonotype has a handful of counts. The chain links TRBV6-2 or TRBV6-3 to TRBJ2-2; perhaps TRBD2 as D (5 bases). Germline values: CDR1 MNHEY, CDR2 SVGEGT. V dropped 8 bases and J dropped 5 bases, with 9 bases sitting between them. The CDR3 has 12 residues. The DNA of the CDR3 is TGTGCCAGCGGACGGGGTACCGGGGAGCTGTTTTTT. Its protein is CASGRGTGELFF.

This clonotype was counted only a few times. The chain joins TRBV15 to TRBJ1-5, with D possibly matching TRBD1 (5 bases). V lost 4 bases and J lost 1, with 8 bases in between. The V gene's germline CDR1 is LNHNV and CDR2 YYDKDF (reference sequence). This CDR3 region has 14 residues. In DNA form, the CDR3 reads TGTGCCACCAGCACTTGGGACAGCAATCAGCCCCAGCATTTT. As protein: CATSTWDSNQPQHF. Supplemented by reference TRBV15 and TRBJ1-5, the full variable domain reads DAMVIQNPRYQVTQFGKPVTLSCSQTLNHNVMYWYQQKSSQAPKLLFHYYDKDFNNEADTPDNFQSRRPNTSFCFLDIRSPGLGDTAMYLCATSTWDSNQPQHFGDGTRLSIL.

This clonotype came up a few times. The chain uses TRBV18 and TRBJ1-1; no clear D. From germline, CDR1 is KGHSH and CDR2 LQKENI. This CDR3 region has 12 residues. Trimming left V 3 bases short and J 6 bases short, with 8 bases between. CDR3 bases: TGTGCCAGCTCACCGGTGAGGCCTGAAGCTTTCTTT. Protein product: CASSPVRPEAFF.

This clonotype showed up just a few times. The V and J genes are TRBV29-1 and TRBJ2-7; D may be TRBD1 (6 bases). V lost 3 bases and J lost 3, with 12 bases in between. The CDR3 is 13 residues long. Germline loops: CDR1 SQVTM, CDR2 ANQGSEA. The DNA for the CDR3 is TGCAGCGTTGACACAGGGTGGGGCTACGAGCAGTACTTC. Its translation: CSVDTGWGYEQYF.

The chain has TRBV6-2 or TRBV6-3 and TRBJ2-1; TRBD2 matches 13 bases. Trimming removed 3 bases from V and 6 bases from J; junction bases left unmatched: 20. CDR3 size: 21 residues. Germline lookup yields CDR1 MNHEY and CDR2 SVGEGT. As DNA, the CDR3 is TGTGCCAGCAGTTATATAGGGGGCCGGACTAGCGGGAGTCGTATTTCCAATGAGCAGTTCTTC. This gives the protein CASSYIGGRTSGSRISNEQFF.

The rearrangement uses TRBV6-5 and TRBJ1-6; D gene ambiguous. CDR1 MNHEY and CDR2 SVGAGI come from the germline V gene. The CDR3 is 12 amino acids. The V end was cut by 6 bases, the J end by 8 bases, with 8 bases between. The CDR3 region has the DNA TGTGCCAGCAGGTACAGAGATTCACCCCTCCACTTT. Encoded protein: CASRYRDSPLHF.

The chain joins TRBV29-1 to TRBJ1-3; a weak D match, TRBD1 (5 bases). Germline-derived CDR1 and CDR2 are SQVTM and ANQGSEA. This CDR3 is built from 12 residues. V was shortened by 7 bases and J by 9 bases, with 16 bases between the two germline ends. The CDR3 sequence: CSACTPGGTIYF. CDR3 nucleotide sequence: TGCAGCGCGTGTACACCCGGGGGCACCATATATTTT. The full variable domain, completed using reference TRBV29-1 and TRBJ1-3, is SAVISQKPSRDICQRGTSLTIQCQVDSQVTMMFWYRQQPGQSLTLIATANQGSEATYESGFVIDKFPISRPNLTFSTLTVSNMSPEDSSIYLCSACTPGGTIYFGEGSWLTVV.

The J gene is TRBJ2-1, the V gene TRBV28, with TRBD2 matching over 9 bases. The CDR3 length is 15 residues. Germline CDR1 is MDHEN and CDR2 is SYDVKM. Germline trimming cut 7 bases from V and 0 bases from J; bases unmatched to any gene: 4. CDR3 sequence reads: CASITSGSSYNEQFF. The CDR3 bases are TGTGCCAGCATCACTAGCGGGTCCTCCTACAATGAGCAGTTCTTC.

This chain connects TRBV7-9 to TRBJ2-1; tentatively, D is TRBD1 or TRBD2 (5 bases each). Deletions cut 5 bases from V and 0 bases from J, with 17 bases between. This CDR3 contains 17 residues. Germline V gene lookup returns CDR1 SEHNR and CDR2 FQNEAQ (reference sequence). The CDR3 sequence: CASSPRRWGSSYNEQFF. For the CDR3, the DNA is TGTGCCAGCAGCCCCAGACGCTGGGGGAGCTCCTACAATGAGCAGTTCTTC.

The CDR3 here is CASSPRGAYGNTIYF. The CDR3 DNA sequence: TGTGCCAGCTCACCACGGGGGGCATATGGAAACACCATATATTTT. The chain couples TRBV18 to TRBJ1-3; weak D call: TRBD1 (6 bases). Germline V gene lookup returns CDR1 KGHSH and CDR2 LQKENI. There are 15 residues in the CDR3. Deletions cut 1 base from V and 3 bases from J, with 10 bases between.

The rearrangement joins TRBV27 to TRBJ2-1; perhaps TRBD2 as D (5 bases). Germline CDR1 reads MNHEY; CDR2 reads SMNVEV (reference sequence). The CDR3 extends over 14 amino acids. With 6 bases removed from V and 6 bases from J, the gap between germline ends came to 15 bases. The CDR3 spells CASSLAFGINEQFF. Written as DNA, the CDR3 is TGTGCCAGCAGCTTAGCGTTCGGAATCAATGAGCAGTTCTTC.

A few counts support this clonotype. CDR3 residues: CSVETGAAGELFF. In nucleotides, the CDR3 is TGCAGCGTCGAGACAGGAGCGGCCGGGGAGCTGTTTTTT. The chain carries TRBV29-1 and TRBJ2-2, with D perhaps matching TRBD1 (6 bases). The germline CDR1 and CDR2 sequences are SQVTM and ANQGSEA. The CDR3 has 13 amino acids. The germline V and J ends were trimmed by 6 bases and 6 bases, with 14 bases remaining between them.

This clonotype has a handful of counts. CDR3 loop: CASSFAQGALNEQFF. In DNA form, the CDR3 reads TGTGCCAGCAGCTTCGCACAGGGGGCGCTCAATGAGCAGTTCTTC. The gene calls are TRBV7-9 and TRBJ2-1, with TRBD1 matching 9 bases. CDR3 length: 15 residues. Germline V gene lookup returns CDR1 SEHNR and CDR2 FQNEAQ (reference sequence). V lost 3 bases and J lost 6; bases outside the gene matches: 6.

The chain combines TRBV10-3 with TRBJ2-1; D possibly corresponds to TRBD1 (6 bases). This CDR3 comprises 16 residues. From germline, CDR1 is ENHRY and CDR2 SYGVKD. The V end was cut by 5 bases, the J end by 6 bases, with 20 bases between. CDR3 residues: CAISPSPGTSGNEQFF. In nucleotides, the CDR3 is TGTGCCATCAGTCCCTCACCCGGGACAAGTGGCAATGAGCAGTTCTTC.

This clonotype was observed a few times. DNA for the CDR3: TGTGCCAGTAGTATGGACAGGGGAAGTGGCTACACCTTC. Protein: CASSMDRGSGYTF. J is TRBJ1-2 and V is TRBV19, with TRBD1 identical over 9 bases. V lost 3 bases to trimming and J lost 7 bases; unmatched junction nucleotides: 3. Germline CDR1 reads LNHDA; CDR2 reads SQIVND (reference sequence). The CDR3 spans 13 residues.